This T cell receptor (beta chain) is drawn from a study of blood T cell repertoires in COVID-19. Across the study: Samples representing acute and convalescent COVID-19 were sourced from the United States, Italy and Spain. PBMCs, B-cell-depleted T cells, or T cells provided the cDNA or gDNA that made up the material.

V was cut by 0 bases and J by 0 bases, with 9 bases left in between. The CDR3 totals 15 residues. In germline, CDR1 is ENHRY, CDR2 SYGVKD. The authors' processing: Nucleated cell counts were estimated from reference gene primer amplification. Data came from immunoSEQ multiplex PCR; TCRdb stores just in-frame clones and leaves some out. V and J calls and clone size are as listed in that table; D and trimming were resolved from the DNA. The data show around 100,000 clones, about 86% seen once. The sequence derives from a man at least 80 years old with acute or convalescent COVID-19. Sequencing used peripheral blood. This rearrangement joins TRBV10-3 to TRBJ2-7; perhaps TRBD2 as D (5 bases). Here the CDR3 reads CAISESLGSSYEQYF. CDR3 nucleotide sequence: TGTGCCATCAGTGAGTCACTGGGGAGCTCCTACGAGCAGTACTTC.